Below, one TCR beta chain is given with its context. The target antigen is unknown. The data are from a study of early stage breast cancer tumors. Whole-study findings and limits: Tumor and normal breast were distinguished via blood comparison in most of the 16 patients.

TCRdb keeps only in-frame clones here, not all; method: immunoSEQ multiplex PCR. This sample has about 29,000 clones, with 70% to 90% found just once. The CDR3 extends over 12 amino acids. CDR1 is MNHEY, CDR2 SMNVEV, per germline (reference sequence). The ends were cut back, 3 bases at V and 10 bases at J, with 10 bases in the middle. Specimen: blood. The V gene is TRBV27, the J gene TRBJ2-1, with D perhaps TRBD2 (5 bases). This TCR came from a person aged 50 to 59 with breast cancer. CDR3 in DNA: TGTGCCAGCAGTTTCAGTCGCGGGGAGCAGTTCTTC. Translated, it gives CASSFSRGEQFF.